The rows below give T cell receptor beta chains drawn from one sample of a study of shared clonotypes between healthy human individuals. Data came from immunoSEQ multiplex PCR; TCRdb stores just in-frame clones and leaves some out. The sample has hundreds of thousands of clones, roughly 92% seen once. Sequenced input: naive CD8+ T cells sorted from blood. The receptors come from a man aged 25 to 45 in good health. The CDR3 runs from the conserved cysteine through the conserved F or W. Each record gives: V gene, clone size, J gene, D gene, CDR3 DNA, CDR3 protein. A D gene is named only where the DNA matches it firmly. Expanded clones get a size class; other rows say once, few or many, or leave the size out.

>TRBV12-1|-|TRBJ2-1|-
TGTGCCAGCAGCTTTGTAGGACTGAACGCCGCCTACAATGAGCAGTTCTTC
CASSFVGLNAAYNEQFF
>TRBV19|-|TRBJ2-1|TRBD1
TGTGCCAGTAGTGCCTGGACAGGGGGCTACAATGAGCAGTTCTTC
CASSAWTGGYNEQFF
>TRBV29-1|-|TRBJ2-7|TRBD1
TGCAGCGCAGTTGGGGACAGGGGGTACGAGCAGTACTTC
CSAVGDRGYEQYF
>TRBV28|-|TRBJ2-7|-
TGTGCCAGCAGTTTTGGCCTTGTCTACGAGCAGTACTTC
CASSFGLVYEQYF
>TRBV9|-|TRBJ1-2|TRBD1
TGTGCCAGCGGTACGGGACAGGGGAACTATGGCTACACCTTC
CASGTGQGNYGYTF
>TRBV29-1|-|TRBJ2-5|-
TGCAGCGTTGAAGATTCCGGAACAGCCTGGTACCAAGAGACCCAGTACTTC
CSVEDSGTAWYQETQYF
>TRBV9|-|TRBJ2-1|-
TGTGCCAGCAGCGTAAATTCCCCTAGCGCTGGATACGGCAATGAGCAGTTCTTC
CASSVNSPSAGYGNEQFF
>TRBV7-9|-|TRBJ2-1|-
TGTGCCAGCAGCTTAAGTAAGGATGAGCAGTTCTTC
CASSLSKDEQFF
>TRBV29-1|-|TRBJ2-7|-
TGCAGCGTGGAGGCCCAAGAGCAGTACTTC
CSVEAQEQYF
>TRBV6-1|-|TRBJ2-7|-
TGTGCCAGCAGTGATGGCAGCTCCTACGAGCAGTACTTC
CASSDGSSYEQYF
>TRBV29-1|-|TRBJ2-7|-
TGCAGCGTTGAAGATCCCGCCGGCTTC
CSVEDPAGF
>TRBV28|-|TRBJ1-5|TRBD1
TGTGCCAGCAGTTTCGACACAGGGGCGGACAATCAGCCCCAGCATTTT
CASSFDTGADNQPQHF
>TRBV7-2|-|TRBJ2-1|TRBD2
TGTGCCAGCAGCCCTTCGGGACTAGCAGACAATGAGCAGTTCTTC
CASSPSGLADNEQFF
>TRBV7-2|-|TRBJ2-1|-
TGTGCCAGCAGCCGTTATTATGACGTCAATGAGCAGTTCTTC
CASSRYYDVNEQFF
>TRBV5-4|-|TRBJ2-5|-
TGTGCCAGCAGCTTTGTTGTGTCGGAGACCCAGTACTTC
CASSFVVSETQYF
>TRBV18|-|TRBJ2-7|TRBD2
TGTGCCAGCTCACCACCGCGTGGGGCGGGAGACAACGAGCAGTACTTC
CASSPPRGAGDNEQYF
>TRBV7-9|-|TRBJ1-4|TRBD1
TGTGCCAGCAGCCCCCAGGACAGGCCGAATGAAAAACTGTTTTTT
CASSPQDRPNEKLFF
>TRBV28|-|TRBJ2-2|TRBD2
TGTGCCAGCAGTTCCTACAAAACACAGACTAGCGGGGAGAGGCCCGGGGAGCTGTTTTTT
CASSSYKTQTSGERPGELFF
>TRBV4-3|-|TRBJ2-7|TRBD1
TGCGCCAGCAGCCCCCGGACAGGGACCCCCTACGAGCAGTACTTC
CASSPRTGTPYEQYF
>TRBV6-4|-|TRBJ2-7|TRBD2
TGTGCCACCTCCCGGGGGGGAGAGACTTCCTACGAGCAGTACTTC
CATSRGGETSYEQYF
>TRBV27|few|TRBJ1-2|TRBD1
TGTGCCAGCAGTCTCGGGACAGGGAACTATGGCTACACCTTC
CASSLGTGNYGYTF
>TRBV23-1|-|TRBJ2-7|TRBD1
TGCGCCAGCAGTCGATGTACTCGGACAGGGGATTCCTACGAGCAGTACTTC
CASSRCTRTGDSYEQYF
>TRBV13|-|TRBJ2-1|TRBD2
TGTGCCAGCAGCTCCCGACTAGCGGGCAGGGGCAATGAGCACTGGCGCAATGAGCAGTTCTTC
CASSSRLAGRGNEHWRNEQFF
>TRBV29-1|-|TRBJ2-5|-
TGCAGCGTTGAAGCCCAGGAGGAGACCCAGTACTTC
CSVEAQEETQYF
>TRBV6-6|-|TRBJ2-7|TRBD1
TGTGCCAGCAGTTATCTCGGACAGGACGAGCAGTACTTC
CASSYLGQDEQYF
>TRBV28|-|TRBJ2-7|TRBD2
TGTGCCAGCAGTTTTAGGGGACTAGCGGGGTACGAGCAGTACTTC
CASSFRGLAGYEQYF
>TRBV30|-|TRBJ2-7|-
TGTGCCTGGAGCTTTACAGTTTCCTACGAGCAGTACTTC
CAWSFTVSYEQYF
>TRBV28|-|TRBJ2-6|TRBD1
TGTGCCAGCAGTTTAGGGGACAGGGGTACTGGGGCCAACGTCCTGACTTTC
CASSLGDRGTGANVLTF
>TRBV19|-|TRBJ2-1|TRBD2
TGTGCCAGTAGTAGAGCGGGACTGGACTACAATGAGCAGTTCTTC
CASSRAGLDYNEQFF
>TRBV19|-|TRBJ2-3|-
TGTGCCAGTACGTGGGTTCAGGGGGATACGCAGTATTTT
CASTWVQGDTQYF
>TRBV30|-|TRBJ1-1|-
TGTGCCTGGAGTTTGAACAGCCACACTGAAGCTTTCTTT
CAWSLNSHTEAFF
>TRBV11-2|-|TRBJ2-1|-
TGTGCCAGCAGCACACTCCCAGGGGATGAGCAGTTCTTC
CASSTLPGDEQFF
>TRBV7-2|-|TRBJ1-2|-
TGTGCCAGCAGCTCCCCCTACAATGACGGAAACTATGGCTACACCTTC
CASSSPYNDGNYGYTF
>TRBV4-1|-|TRBJ2-7|-
TGCGCCAGCAGCCAAGAAGACAGATCCTACGAGCAGTACTTC
CASSQEDRSYEQYF
>TRBV9|once|TRBJ2-1|TRBD2
TGTGCCAGCAGCGTAGTTAGCGGGAGGATCCATGAGCAGTTCTTC
CASSVVSGRIHEQFF
>TRBV30|-|TRBJ2-3|-
TGTGCCTGGAGTGTAGTGGGTCTCGATACGCAGTATTTT
CAWSVVGLDTQYF
>TRBV14|-|TRBJ2-7|-
TGTGCCAGCAGCCAAGATTGGGGAGACCCGCCCTCCGAGCAGTACTTC
CASSQDWGDPPSEQYF
>TRBV11-3|-|TRBJ2-1|TRBD2
TGTGCCAGCAGCTTGGGTGGGACTAGCGGGAGTCGGGCCTACAATGAGCAGTTCTTC
CASSLGGTSGSRAYNEQFF
>TRBV28|-|TRBJ2-7|TRBD1
TGTGCCAGCAGTTTCTCCAGGGGGCTAGACGAGCAGTACTTC
CASSFSRGLDEQYF
>TRBV10-3|-|TRBJ2-7|-
TGTGCCATCAGTGAGTCTCACATCGACGAGCAGTACTTC
CAISESHIDEQYF
>TRBV30|few|TRBJ2-7|-
TGTGCCTTAGAGGACTACGAGCAGTACTTC
CALEDYEQYF
>TRBV19|once|TRBJ2-6|-
TGTGCCAGTAGTCTCCGGGGAGTTTCTGGGGCCAACGTCCTGACTTTC
CASSLRGVSGANVLTF
>TRBV7-9|-|TRBJ2-3|TRBD1
TGTGCCAGCAGCTCGACCGGGACAGGGAGGACAGATACGCAGTATTTT
CASSSTGTGRTDTQYF
>TRBV5-1|-|TRBJ2-5|-
TGCGCCAGCAGCTTAGGTCGGACAGCTGGAGAGACCCAGTACTTC
CASSLGRTAGETQYF